The clone carrying this T cell receptor (beta chain) was counted ten times or more. The target antigen is unknown. This sample was taken from a study of early T cells in non-severe SARS-CoV-2 infection. Across the whole study: Sequencing of unsorted whole blood was done on bulk RNA, leaving chains unpaired.

Study findings and constraints: Private and CD4 specificities were missed by VDJdb matching, which favored anti-spike CD8 responses.

V shed 1 base, J shed 4 bases, and the junction held 7 bases outside the gene matches. The CDR3 contains 17 residues. Germline CDR1 SGHAT, CDR2 FQNNGV. Unique molecular identifier tags were affixed to discrete cDNA molecules. TCRdb used MiXCR to reprocess the 5' RACE reads, holding one entry per CDR3 protein. Of some 77,000 distinct CDR3 sequences in the sample, 9.5% to 15% were seen once. The material sequenced was whole blood. The TCR comes from an adult who was a healthcare worker with PCR-confirmed SARS-CoV-2 infection or an uninfected control (not recorded which). The chain joins TRBV11-2 to TRBJ2-1; 10 bases line up with TRBD2. The CDR3 nucleotides are TGTGCCAGCAGCTTAGTTGCTACTAGCGGGGTATACAATGAGCAGTTCTTC. Translating it yields CASSLVATSGVYNEQFF.